The rows below give T cell receptor beta chains drawn from one sample of a study of blood T cell repertoires in COVID-19. Generated by immunoSEQ multiplex PCR, the TCRdb table keeps only in-frame clones and is missing some. The sample contains a few hundred thousand clones, 80% to 90% of which appear only once. Sample: PBMCs or T cells enriched from blood (not recorded which). All receptors derive from a man in his late teens or twenties who had recovered from COVID-19. Both conserved end residues are part of each CDR3. D genes are given only for firm matches. Size is stated for part of the rows, as once, few or many counts, or as a class when the clone is expanded.

V gene	D gene	clone size	J gene	CDR3 DNA	CDR3 protein
TRBV7-6	NA	NA	TRBJ1-1	TGTGCCAGCAGTGTATCTCGGGAGGACACTGAAGCTTTCTTT	CASSVSREDTEAFF
TRBV27	NA	NA	TRBJ1-1	TGTGCCAGCAGACAAACAACAGCGAACACTGAAGCTTTCTTT	CASRQTTANTEAFF
TRBV28	TRBD2	NA	TRBJ2-2	TGTGCCAGCAGTGTAACCCCCCTAAGCGGGAGCACCACCGGGGAGCTGTTTTTT	CASSVTPLSGSTTGELFF
TRBV7-8	TRBD2	NA	TRBJ2-7	TGTGCCAGCAGCGCGGGACTATCCTACGAGCAGTACTTC	CASSAGLSYEQYF
TRBV29-1	TRBD2	NA	TRBJ2-2	TGCAGCGCATCCAAGCGGGGGGGCCAATCCGGGGAGCTGTTTTTT	CSASKRGGQSGELFF
TRBV27	NA	NA	TRBJ1-5	TGTGCCAGCAGTTTAACTCAGGGGTACCAGCCCCAGCATTTT	CASSLTQGYQPQHF
TRBV9	NA	once	TRBJ2-7	TGTGCCAGCAGTCGAGGTTTAACCTACGAGCAGTACTTC	CASSRGLTYEQYF
TRBV4-3	TRBD2	NA	TRBJ2-1	TGCGCCAGCAGCCCCGGGACTAGCGGGAGCCATGAGCAGTTCTTC	CASSPGTSGSHEQFF
TRBV10-2	TRBD1	NA	TRBJ1-5	TGCGCCAGCAGGCTGACAGGGAGAGGTCAGCCCCAGCATTTT	CASRLTGRGQPQHF
TRBV7-9	TRBD2	once	TRBJ2-1	TGTGCCAGCAGCTTACGGGGGACTAGCGGGAGGGCCCTTTACAATGAGCAGTTCTTC	CASSLRGTSGRALYNEQFF
TRBV5-1	NA	NA	TRBJ2-1	TGCGCCAGCAGCTTATCGGTCGGTTTCAATGAGCAGTTCTTC	CASSLSVGFNEQFF
TRBV28	NA	NA	TRBJ1-5	TGTGCCAGCAGTGAGGACTATAGCAATCAGCCCCAGCATTTT	CASSEDYSNQPQHF
TRBV6-1	TRBD2	NA	TRBJ2-1	TGTGCCAGCAGTGAATTTAGCGGGGGGGCTGTATATGAGCAGTTCTTC	CASSEFSGGAVYEQFF
TRBV3-1/TRBV3-2	NA	NA	TRBJ1-6	TGTGCCAGCAGCCAAGATTGGGGGGGCGATACGTGGTCACCCCTCCACTTT	CASSQDWGGDTWSPLHF
TRBV19	TRBD1	once	TRBJ2-7	TGTGCCAGTAGTATCCGGGACAGGGTGGGATACGAGCAGTACTTC	CASSIRDRVGYEQYF
TRBV10-3	TRBD2	NA	TRBJ2-2	TGTGCCATCAGAGGGAGGCTAGCGGGAGTTTCAGGGACCGGGGAGCTGTTTTTT	CAIRGRLAGVSGTGELFF
TRBV25-1	NA	NA	TRBJ2-7	TGTGCCAGCAGTGGACAGGTTGTTGAGTACTTC	CASSGQVVEYF
TRBV21-1	NA	NA	TRBJ2-3	TGTGCCAGCAGCAAAGGTACAACAGGTGTCATCGCAACTAGCACAGATACGCAGTATTTT	CASSKGTTGVIATSTDTQYF
TRBV9	TRBD2	NA	TRBJ2-1	TGTGCCAGCAGCGAGGGAGGGGAGACCTACAATGAGCAGTTCTTC	CASSEGGETYNEQFF
TRBV5-1	NA	NA	TRBJ1-2	TGCGCCAGCAGCTTGGACGGGGGAGGCTACACCTTC	CASSLDGGGYTF
TRBV27	NA	NA	TRBJ2-5	TGTGCCAGCAGAAAAACAGGGTCGGAGACCCAGTACTTC	CASRKTGSETQYF
TRBV25-1	NA	NA	TRBJ1-5	TGTGCCAGCAGTGAACCCGTTAGCAGCCAGCCCCAGCATTTT	CASSEPVSSQPQHF
TRBV12-3/TRBV12-4	TRBD1	NA	TRBJ2-2	TGTGCCAGCGGACAGGGAGTAACCGGGGAGCTGTTTTTT	CASGQGVTGELFF
TRBV18	TRBD1	NA	TRBJ2-7	TGTGCCAGCTCATACAACGGACAGGGAGTCGAGCAGTACTTC	CASSYNGQGVEQYF
TRBV7-9	NA	NA	TRBJ1-1	TGTGCCAGCAGCCTAGAGTCGGGGGGCCGTGATGAAGCTTTCTTT	CASSLESGGRDEAFF
TRBV19	NA	NA	TRBJ1-1	TGTGCCACATCCCCCATAACGGTCATGAACACTGAAGCTTTCTTT	CATSPITVMNTEAFF
TRBV28	NA	NA	TRBJ1-2	TGTGCCAGCAGTTTCAGGCCGCATGGCTACACCTTC	CASSFRPHGYTF
TRBV4-3	NA	NA	TRBJ1-1	TGCGCCAGCAGCCAAGATGCAACAGCGAACACTGAAGCTTTCTTT	CASSQDATANTEAFF
TRBV9	NA	NA	TRBJ2-1	TGTGCCAGCAGCGGACGCAAACATGAGGGGGACCATTACAATGAGCAGTTCTTC	CASSGRKHEGDHYNEQFF
TRBV7-2	TRBD1	once	TRBJ1-5	TGTGCCAGCAGCTTAGGGGACAGGGCCAATCAGCCCCAGCATTTT	CASSLGDRANQPQHF
TRBV7-9	NA	few	TRBJ2-7	TGTGCCAGCAGCTCGAGCTCCTACGAGCAGTACTTC	CASSSSSYEQYF
TRBV7-6	TRBD2	NA	TRBJ2-3	TGTGCCAGCAGCTTGAATAGCGGGGGATCATATACGCAGTATTTT	CASSLNSGGSYTQYF
TRBV6-5	TRBD1	NA	TRBJ1-1	TGTGCCAGCAGGCTGACAGGGAGCCGAGCTTTCTTT	CASRLTGSRAFF
TRBV6-5	NA	NA	TRBJ1-4	TGTGCCAGCAGATGGGGGGGGGAAAAACTGTTTTTT	CASRWGGEKLFF
TRBV29-1	NA	NA	TRBJ2-4	TGCAGCGTTGAAAGAGGGGGTCGGGACATTCAGTACTTC	CSVERGGRDIQYF
TRBV27	NA	NA	TRBJ1-4	TGTGCCAGCAGTTTAGATCGGGGCAAGATGGGGGGTGAAAAACTGTTTTTT	CASSLDRGKMGGEKLFF
TRBV7-9	NA	NA	TRBJ2-5	TGTGCCAGCAGCTGGCGGGAGACCCAGTACTTC	CASSWRETQYF
TRBV5-1	NA	NA	TRBJ1-1	TGCGCCAGCAGCTTGCAGGGTACGATATGGAACACTGAAGCTTTCTTT	CASSLQGTIWNTEAFF
TRBV7-8	TRBD2	NA	TRBJ2-5	TGTGCCAGCAGCTTTCCGGGAGCGGGGGCGGAGACCCAGTACTTC	CASSFPGAGAETQYF
TRBV7-9	NA	NA	TRBJ1-4	TGTGCCAGCAGCCCCCAAAACAAAGAGGGGGATCTCGGAAAACTGTTTTTT	CASSPQNKEGDLGKLFF
TRBV5-1	TRBD1	NA	TRBJ2-2	TGCGCCAGCAGCCCGGACAGGGAAGGTGGGGAGCTGTTTTTT	CASSPDREGGELFF
TRBV9	NA	NA	TRBJ1-1	TGTGCCAGCAGCGTAGCCATGAACACTGAAGCTTTCTTT	CASSVAMNTEAFF
TRBV29-1	NA	NA	TRBJ1-1	TGCAGCGTTGGTCCGGGTGAAGCTTTCTTT	CSVGPGEAFF
TRBV12-3/TRBV12-4	NA	NA	TRBJ2-7	TGTGCCAGCAGTTTCCGTAGCGAGCAGTACTTC	CASSFRSEQYF
TRBV28	TRBD1	NA	TRBJ1-3	TGTGCCAGCAACGGACAGGCCGGCTCTGGAAACACCATATATTTT	CASNGQAGSGNTIYF
TRBV19	NA	NA	TRBJ2-1	TGTGCCAGTAGTAGCCCACAGGCGGGAATGGCCAATGAGCAGTTCTTC	CASSSPQAGMANEQFF
TRBV9	NA	NA	TRBJ2-3	TGTGCCAGCAGCGTGGAATCGGGGAGACTTAGCACAGATACGCAGTATTTT	CASSVESGRLSTDTQYF
TRBV5-6	NA	NA	TRBJ1-3	TGTGCCAGCAGCTTGGGGGCCTCAGGGCGAAACACCATATATTTT	CASSLGASGRNTIYF